These 27 T cell receptor beta chains were sequenced from one sample in a study of blood T cell repertoires in COVID-19. Clones were sequenced by immunoSEQ multiplex PCR, and TCRdb holds only the in-frame ones, with some missing. The sample holds 300,000 to 350,000 clones, more than 75% seen once. The material sequenced was PBMCs or T cells enriched from blood (not recorded which). The receptor source for this set is a woman in her 30s who had recovered from COVID-19.

This sequence joins TRBV5-4 and TRBJ2-1, with D maybe TRBD2 (6 bases). Trimming cost V 0 bases and J 7 bases, with 17 bases left between them. The CDR3 consists of 16 residues. Per germline, CDR1 SGHNT and CDR2 YYREEE (reference sequence). CDR3 amino acids: CASSLAFGGAWNEQFF. CDR3 DNA: TGTGCCAGCAGCTTGGCTTTTGGCGGGGCGTGGAATGAGCAGTTCTTC.

This clone appeared a few times. CDR3 in DNA: TGTGCCAGCAGCCCCCAAGTTACAGGGAACTATGGCTACACCTTC. Translation: CASSPQVTGNYGYTF. This chain uses TRBV13 with TRBJ1-2; possibly TRBD1 for D (6 bases). The CDR3 has 15 amino acids. The V gene's germline CDR1 is PRHDT and CDR2 FYEKMQ (reference sequence). V dropped 5 bases and J dropped 2 bases, with 15 bases sitting between them.

The rearrangement uses TRBV7-8 and TRBJ1-5; possibly TRBD1 for D (6 bases). The CDR3 spans 14 residues. Trimming took 4 bases from V and 4 from J, leaving 11 bases between them. CDR1 SGHVS and CDR2 FQNEAQ come from the germline V gene. CDR3 loop: CASSYLTGNQPQHF. The CDR3 DNA sequence: TGTGCCAGCAGCTACCTTACAGGGAATCAGCCCCAGCATTTT. Combining the CDR3 with reference TRBV7-8 and TRBJ1-5 gives the whole variable domain GAGVSQSPRYKVAKRGQDVALRCDPISGHVSLFWYQQALGQGPEFLTYFQNEAQLDKSGLPSDRFFAERPEGSVSTLKIQRTQQEDSAVYLCASSYLTGNQPQHFGDGTRLSIL.

V gene TRBV12-5 combines with J gene TRBJ2-1, with TRBD2 identical over 7 bases. V lost 1 base to trimming and J lost 5 bases; unmatched junction nucleotides: 2. Looked up from germline, CDR1 is LGHNT and CDR2 is FRNRAP. The CDR3 has 14 amino acids. The CDR3 spells CASGLGGTNNEQFF. The CDR3 bases are TGTGCTAGTGGTTTGGGCGGGACTAACAATGAGCAGTTCTTC. Full variable domain (remainder filled in from reference TRBV12-5 and TRBJ2-1): DARVTQTPRHKVTEMGQEVTMRCQPILGHNTVFWYRQTMMQGLELLAYFRNRAPLDDSGMPKDRFSAEMPDATLATLKIQPSEPRDSAVYFCASGLGGTNNEQFFGPGTRLTVL.

The genes are TRBV28 and TRBJ1-1, with unresolved D. Germline-derived CDR1 and CDR2 are MDHEN and SYDVKM. The CDR3 runs 16 residues. The V end lost 5 bases, the J end lost 0 bases, and 16 bases lay between the germline ends. Here the CDR3 DNA reads TGTGCCAGCAGTCGCCAATGGGCAGGCTTGAACACTGAAGCTTTCTTT. This gives the protein CASSRQWAGLNTEAFF.

V and J are TRBV15 and TRBJ1-5, with TRBD1 matching 9 bases. The CDR3 totals 17 residues. Trimming cost V 3 bases and J 4 bases; bases outside gene matches: 10. Germline V gives CDR1 LNHNV, CDR2 YYDKDF (reference sequence). DNA for the CDR3: TGTGCCACCAGCAGCTACGGGGGACAGGGTGTAAATCAGCCCCAGCATTTT. It codes for CATSSYGGQGVNQPQHF.

The chain links TRBV7-8 to TRBJ1-5; no clear D gene. V gave up 4 bases and J gave up 4 bases, with 23 bases separating them. The CDR3 contains 18 residues. CDR1 and CDR2 (germline): SGHVS, FQNEAQ. CDR3 nucleotides: TGTGCCAGCAGCTCCCCTGATCTCACGGGGAGGTCTAATCAGCCCCAGCATTTT. This translates into CASSSPDLTGRSNQPQHF.

The chain has TRBV7-8 and TRBJ2-5; D possibly corresponds to TRBD1 (5 bases). V lost 1 base to trimming and J lost 5 bases, with 14 bases between them. Germline CDR1 is SGHVS and CDR2 is FQNEAQ. The CDR3 length is 15 residues. The CDR3 sequence: CASSLDSQGTETQYF. CDR3 nucleotide sequence: TGTGCCAGCAGCTTAGATAGTCAGGGCACGGAGACCCAGTACTTC.

CDR3 sequence (DNA): TGTGCCAGCAGCTTATCACAGACCAACACAGATACGCAGTATTTT. This gives the protein CASSLSQTNTDTQYF. V gene TRBV7-9 combines with J gene TRBJ2-3; no clear D. The CDR3 totals 15 residues. V lost 2 bases, J lost 2 bases, and 11 bases lay in between. Germline assignment: CDR1 SEHNR and CDR2 FQNEAQ (reference sequence).

This chain connects TRBV24-1 to TRBJ1-2; 8 bases map to TRBD1. The CDR3 sequence is 14 residues long. Looked up from germline, CDR1 is KGHDR and CDR2 is SFDVKD. V lost 4 bases and J lost 4; bases outside the gene matches: 4. CDR3 DNA sequence: TGTGCCACCAGTGACACGACAGGGGCCTATGGCTACACCTTC. It yields the protein CATSDTTGAYGYTF.

DNA for the CDR3: TGCGCCAGCAGCCTCGGGGGACCAACTAATGAAAAACTGTTTTTT. Translation gives CASSLGGPTNEKLFF. The rearrangement joins TRBV5-1 to TRBJ1-4, with D perhaps TRBD1 (5 bases). V was cut by 4 bases and J by 0 bases, with 10 bases left in between. The CDR3 sequence is 15 residues long. The germline gives CDR1 SGHRS, CDR2 YFSETQ.

This clone appeared a single time. The CDR3 region is CASSLESTPPYF. The CDR3 nucleotides read TGCGCCAGCAGCTTGGAGTCCACTCCCCCGTACTTC. The chain has TRBV5-1 and TRBJ2-5, with unresolved D. In germline, CDR1 is SGHRS, CDR2 YFSETQ. Trimming shortened V by 0 bases and J by 13 bases, and 13 bases separated the two germline ends. The CDR3 runs to 12 residues.

In its sample, this clone was seen a few times. The chain uses TRBV28 and TRBJ2-7, with 8 bases fitting TRBD1. This CDR3 is built from 12 residues. The V segment lost 6 bases and the J segment 6 bases; nucleotides outside the gene matches: 4. Germline V gene sequence: CDR1 MDHEN, CDR2 SYDVKM. CDR3 protein: CASRTDRGEQYF. The CDR3, as DNA: TGTGCCAGCAGAACCGACAGGGGCGAGCAGTACTTC.

The V call is TRBV7-8, the J call TRBJ2-7; the D is unclear. CDR3 size: 14 residues. Germline assignment: CDR1 SGHVS and CDR2 FQNEAQ. V was trimmed by 2 bases and J by 5 bases, leaving 13 bases between them. The CDR3: CASSLTSMRNEQYF. Written as DNA, the CDR3 is TGTGCCAGCAGCTTAACGAGTATGCGGAACGAGCAGTACTTC. The complete variable domain, with remaining parts taken from reference TRBV7-8 and TRBJ2-7, reads GAGVSQSPRYKVAKRGQDVALRCDPISGHVSLFWYQQALGQGPEFLTYFQNEAQLDKSGLPSDRFFAERPEGSVSTLKIQRTQQEDSAVYLCASSLTSMRNEQYFGPGTRLTVT.

For this clone: Mismatch with germline at one junction end may stem from a read error. The rearrangement joins TRBV27 to TRBJ2-7, with a possible D match to TRBD1 (5 bases). The CDR3 is 12 amino acids. CDR1 is MNHEY and CDR2 is SMNVEV in the germline V gene (reference sequence). The CDR3 region has the DNA TGTCCCAGAGTACAGGCCCCCTACGAGCAGTACTTC. The encoded protein is CPRVQAPYEQYF.

The V call is TRBV18, the J call TRBJ2-1; 8 bases match TRBD2. V lost 4 bases and J lost 3; bases outside the gene matches: 17. The CDR3 runs to 19 residues. CDR1 is KGHSH and CDR2 is LQKENI in the germline V gene. Written as DNA, the CDR3 is TGTGCCAGCTCACAGTCTGGCAGTACGGGGGGGCCCTACTACAATGAGCAGTTCTTC. It specifies CASSQSGSTGGPYYNEQFF.

The chain recombines TRBV5-1 with TRBJ2-1, with D possibly being TRBD2 (6 bases). The CDR3 consists of 13 residues. The V gene's germline CDR1 is SGHRS and CDR2 YFSETQ. Between the trimmed V and J ends, which lost 4 bases and 12 bases, there was a span of 17 bases. The CDR3 loop is CASSEELAEGQFF. The CDR3 nucleotides read TGCGCCAGCAGCGAGGAATTAGCGGAAGGGCAGTTCTTC.

This sequence joins TRBV9 and TRBJ2-1, with D perhaps TRBD2 (5 bases). Germline CDR1 is SGDLS and CDR2 is YYNGEE. With 4 bases removed from V and 2 bases from J, the gap between germline ends came to 16 bases. The CDR3 extends over 16 amino acids. The CDR3 bases are TGTGCCAGCAGCAGCCGGACCGGGAATACCTACAATGAGCAGTTCTTC. This translates into CASSSRTGNTYNEQFF.

V is TRBV6-2 or TRBV6-3 and J is TRBJ1-1, with 10 bases matching TRBD1. Trimming at V came to 4 bases and at J to 1 base, leaving 6 bases not matched to a gene. This CDR3 is 16 amino acids long. CDR1 MNHEY and CDR2 SVGEGT come from the germline V gene. In nucleotides, the CDR3 is TGTGCCAGCAGTTGGGGACAGGGGATCGGGAACACTGAAGCTTTCTTT. It translates to CASSWGQGIGNTEAFF.

This clone has only one observation. The CDR3 reads CASRAGWVNTEAFF. Here the CDR3 DNA reads TGTGCCAGCAGAGCAGGGTGGGTGAACACTGAAGCTTTCTTT. This chain uses TRBV27 with TRBJ1-1; perhaps TRBD1 as D (5 bases). CDR1 and CDR2 from the germline V gene are MNHEY and SMNVEV (reference sequence). Trimming removed 6 bases at V and 0 bases at J, with 11 bases between. There are 14 residues in the CDR3.

The chain uses TRBV6-4 and TRBJ1-2, with D tentatively TRBD1 (6 bases). The CDR3 has 13 residues. From germline, CDR1 is MRHNA and CDR2 SNTAGT. V lost 6 bases and J lost 8, with 16 bases in between. The CDR3 DNA sequence: TGTGCCAGCAGATTGACAGGCCCTATAGGCTACACCTTC. As protein: CASRLTGPIGYTF.

CDR3 sequence reads: CATSIPGGYGYTF. The CDR3 DNA reads as TGTGCCACCAGCATACCGGGGGGCTATGGCTACACCTTC. The chain joins TRBV15 to TRBJ1-2, with D maybe TRBD1 (5 bases). The CDR3 covers 13 residues. CDR1 is LNHNV and CDR2 is YYDKDF in the germline V gene (reference sequence). Trimming took off 4 bases at V and 4 bases at J, with 10 bases between the two ends.

The chain couples TRBV6-5 to TRBJ1-5; D not certain. Germline V CDR1 and CDR2: MNHEY, SVGAGI. V shed 4 bases and J shed 6 bases, with 13 bases lying between them. There are 14 residues in the CDR3. The chain's CDR3 is CASSLGGIGQPQHF. The CDR3 DNA reads TGTGCCAGCAGTTTGGGAGGGATCGGTCAGCCCCAGCATTTT.

The J gene is TRBJ1-2, the V gene TRBV19, with 9 bases that match TRBD1. V was pared by 5 bases and J by 6 bases, with 13 bases of the junction left unmatched. Germline V lookup: CDR1 LNHDA, CDR2 SQIVND (reference sequence). This CDR3 contains 16 residues. The CDR3 sequence: CASSPLIRDRVNGYTF. Here the CDR3 DNA reads TGTGCCAGTAGTCCATTGATTAGGGACAGGGTAAATGGCTACACCTTC.

V is TRBV5-1 and J is TRBJ2-6; no reliable D call. This CDR3 is built from 17 residues. Germline CDR1 reads SGHRS; CDR2 reads YFSETQ. Trimming removed 4 bases at V and 2 bases at J, with 16 bases between. The CDR3 sequence is CASSPATDWTGANVLTF. CDR3 bases: TGCGCCAGCAGCCCGGCTACCGACTGGACTGGGGCCAACGTCCTGACTTTC.

The chain has TRBV28 and TRBJ1-6, with 8 bases matching TRBD1. There are 16 residues in the CDR3. CDR1 is MDHEN and CDR2 is SYDVKM in the germline V gene. V gave up 6 bases and J gave up 6 bases; unmatched junction bases: 10. In DNA form, the CDR3 reads TGTGCCAGCAGACCGCAGGGGGCGGGCGGTAATTCACCCCTCCACTTT. It codes for CASRPQGAGGNSPLHF.

The chain uses TRBV18 and TRBJ1-2, with D uncertain. Germline V gives CDR1 KGHSH, CDR2 LQKENI. The CDR3 has 13 amino acids. Trimming took 3 bases from V and 3 from J, leaving 8 bases between them. The chain's CDR3 is CASSPTTDYGYTF. The CDR3 nucleotides are TGTGCCAGCTCACCGACCACAGACTATGGCTACACCTTC.